Following are 10 T cell receptor beta chains from one sample sequenced in a study of blood T cell repertoires in COVID-19. The data were produced by immunoSEQ multiplex PCR, yet TCRdb's version contains in-frame clones alone and is incomplete. The top ten clones hold 8.5% to 9.5% of a sample with over 250,000 clones, 83% of them seen once. Sequences were obtained from peripheral blood. These receptors all come from a woman aged 45-59 years who had recovered from COVID-19.

This chain connects TRBV19 to TRBJ1-5; the D gene is possibly TRBD1 (5 bases). Germline V CDR1 and CDR2: LNHDA, SQIVND (reference sequence). The germline V and J ends were trimmed by 7 bases and 7 bases, with 23 bases remaining between them. The CDR3 extends over 16 amino acids. The CDR3 reads CASTLGNRRAGQPQHF. The CDR3 DNA is TGTGCCAGTACTCTAGGGAACAGGAGGGCTGGGCAGCCCCAGCATTTT.

The V gene is TRBV28, the J gene TRBJ1-3, with 8 bases that match TRBD1. V lost 5 bases and J lost 5; bases outside the gene matches: 5. The length of the CDR3 is 14 residues. Germline V gene sequence: CDR1 MDHEN, CDR2 SYDVKM. CDR3 sequence (DNA): TGTGCCAGCAGTAACCAGGGGGCCCGAAACACCATATATTTT. Encoded protein: CASSNQGARNTIYF.

The chain couples TRBV6-4 to TRBJ1-1; the D gene is possibly TRBD1 (6 bases). V lost 4 bases and J 4 bases, leaving 16 bases between the germline ends. Germline V gene lookup returns CDR1 MRHNA and CDR2 SNTAGT. The CDR3 totals 15 residues. The CDR3 region has the DNA TGTGCCAGCAGTGTTAACCTGGACAGTGTCACTGAAGCTTTCTTT. Its protein is CASSVNLDSVTEAFF.

J is TRBJ2-5 and V is TRBV5-4, with TRBD1 identical over 7 bases. This CDR3 is built from 15 residues. Germline V gene data show CDR1 as SGHNT and CDR2 as YYREEE (reference sequence). J gave up 5 bases and V 4 bases, and 11 bases lay outside the gene matches. DNA for the CDR3: TGTGCCAGCAGCCGTCGACAGGGCTCCTTTGAGACCCAGTACTTC. Its protein product is CASSRRQGSFETQYF.

CDR3 in amino acids: CASSLEGQQGSREKLFF. The CDR3 region has the DNA TGTGCCAGCAGCTTAGAGGGACAACAGGGTTCACGCGAAAAACTGTTTTTT. The rearrangement uses TRBV7-2 and TRBJ1-4, with a tentative D call TRBD1 (6 bases). The V and J ends lost 1 base and 8 bases respectively, with 20 bases between them. The CDR3 runs to 17 residues. Germline CDR1 reads SGHTA; CDR2 reads FQGNSA.

DNA for the CDR3: TGTGCCAGCAGCCAAGGAGGGCGAGGGGGGGGGCAAGAGACCCAGTACTTC. As protein: CASSQGGRGGGQETQYF. V and J are TRBV3-1 (or the pseudogene TRBV3-2) and TRBJ2-5, with a tentative D call TRBD2 (7 bases). The CDR3 has 17 amino acids. Germline V gene data show CDR1 as LGHDT and CDR2 as YNNKEL (reference sequence). Trimming took 1 base from V and 2 from J, leaving 17 bases between them.

This chain links TRBV6-5 with TRBJ1-1; D unclear. The CDR3 runs 13 residues. Per the germline V gene, CDR1 is MNHEY and CDR2 is SVGAGI. V was shortened by 1 base and J by 3 bases, with 6 bases between the two germline ends. Written as DNA, the CDR3 is TGTGCCAGCAGTTACTACAGCTACACTGAAGCTTTCTTT. It yields the protein CASSYYSYTEAFF.

This rearrangement joins TRBV5-1 to TRBJ1-2, with 7 nucleotides matching TRBD1. The CDR3 totals 15 residues. Looked up from germline, CDR1 is SGHRS and CDR2 is YFSETQ. V trimming: 4 bases; J trimming: 0 bases; junction bases outside the gene matches: 6. The CDR3 DNA is TGCGCCAGCAGCCGCGGACAGGCAGCTAACTATGGCTACACCTTC. Translating gives CASSRGQAANYGYTF.

The V gene is TRBV2, the J gene TRBJ1-4, with 9 bases matching TRBD1. Germline CDR1 is SNHLY and CDR2 is FYNNEI. The CDR3 covers 15 residues. The V segment lost 3 bases and the J segment 5 bases; nucleotides outside the gene matches: 4. The CDR3 here is CASSDMTGGNEKLFF. The CDR3 DNA sequence: TGTGCCAGCAGTGACATGACAGGGGGGAATGAAAAACTGTTTTTT.

V usage is TRBV7-2 and J usage is TRBJ2-5, with 11 bases identical to TRBD2. CDR3 length: 17 amino acids. After removal of 5 bases from V and 2 bases from J, the junction contained 10 bases not matched to a gene. Germline CDR1 and CDR2: SGHTA and FQGNSA. Here the CDR3 DNA reads TGTGCCAGCAGCCCCTTTATAGCGGGGGGGCGGCAAGAGACCCAGTACTTC. It codes for CASSPFIAGGRQETQYF.